These T cell receptor beta chains were read from a single sample in a study of CXCR3-negative and CXCR3-positive naive CD8 T cells. From its re-call of the 5' RACE reads, TCRdb lists each CDR3 protein once, without DNA. The sample table includes tens of thousands of distinct CDR3 sequences. Sequencing input: naive CXCR3- CD8+ T cells from blood. The receptors stem from a human donor in good health. Some clones in this sample may be carry-over from other donors' samples. Each CDR3 is given with its conserved first and last residue.

v_gene	j_gene	CDR3aa
TRBV27	TRBJ2-7	CASSLWGGEQYF
TRBV12-3/TRBV12-4	TRBJ2-2	CASSNLGQAGELFF
TRBV20-1	TRBJ2-7	CSVRASGDYEQYF
TRBV29-1	TRBJ2-1	CSVEGTPSGRAKSSYNEQFF
TRBV19	TRBJ1-1	CASSPGTNTEAFF
TRBV9	TRBJ1-1	CASSVAGGLNTEAFF
TRBV29-1	TRBJ2-2	CSVDLGAQNTGELFF
TRBV13	TRBJ1-2	CASSPRGGGDYGYTF
TRBV7-9	TRBJ2-5	CASSSPPKGAQYF
TRBV7-2	TRBJ2-7	CASSSNPFPGQGTNEQYF
TRBV6-6	TRBJ2-1	CAGSYSLANEQFF
TRBV7-9	TRBJ2-5	CASSARLEETQYF
TRBV7-9	TRBJ1-1	CASSPGTGVVTEAFF
TRBV21-1	TRBJ2-1	CASSKTSSGTSGYNEQFF
TRBV29-1	TRBJ2-2	CSVDLRGTGELFF
TRBV12-3/TRBV12-4	TRBJ1-2	CASSFGGLEGYTF
TRBV2	TRBJ2-7	CASRRTGGAYEQYF
TRBV12-3/TRBV12-4	TRBJ2-1	CASSSTTGGGEQFF
TRBV11-2	TRBJ2-5	CASSLGALESRETQYF
TRBV5-1	TRBJ1-1	CASSVGTSGSPLNTEAFF
TRBV5-6	TRBJ1-3	CASSFVPGSRGGNTIYF
TRBV12-3/TRBV12-4	TRBJ2-3	CASSYSDTQYF
TRBV15	TRBJ1-1	CATSRDDWNTEAFF